This T cell receptor (beta chain) was recorded in a study of regulatory T cells in long-lasting Graves disease. Construction of the TCR beta libraries employed iRepertoire HTBI primers in conjunction with Arm-PCR of CDR3 regions. TCRdb analysed the multiplex PCR reads with MiXCR anew, one entry per CDR3 protein. The table records 390,000 or so distinct CDR3 sequences, roughly 24% of them present only once. CDR3 length: 15 residues. The V and J ends lost 4 bases and 4 bases respectively, with 17 bases between them. Germline V gene lookup returns CDR1 SGHTS and CDR2 YDEGEE. This clonotype was found once. Time point denoted: persistent/refractory GD, antithyroid drugs over 5 years with positive TRAb. The authors made the TCR library using RNA they extracted from PBMCs.

The receptor comes from a woman aged 35 to 49 with Graves disease. Here the sequenced sample was peripheral blood mononuclear cells (PBMCs), taken when the disease was refractory, from a patient treated with antithyroid drugs. The V and J genes are TRBV5-8 and TRBJ2-5; possible D gene TRBD1, 6 bases. The chain's CDR3 is CASSTYRDPPETQYF. CDR3 bases: TGTGCCAGCAGCACTTACAGGGACCCCCCAGAGACCCAGTACTTC.